This TCR beta chain was recovered during a study of cytomegalovirus exposure and HLA in healthy donors. The germline V gene has CDR1 SEHNR and CDR2 FQNEAQ (reference sequence). The CDR3 totals 17 residues. The V segment lost 4 bases and the J segment 4 bases; nucleotides outside the gene matches: 9. PCR amplification relied on 60 Vbeta primers (plus 13 Jbeta primers). Sequenced by immunoSEQ multiplex PCR; TCRdb stores in-frame clones only, minus some. Of under 200,000 clones listed, approximately 85% are singletons. The rearrangement joins TRBV7-9 to TRBJ1-4; 10 nucleotides align to TRBD1. The source of this sequence is a man between 18 and 35 years old in good health and CMV-seropositive. Sequences were obtained from PBMCs. The CDR3, as DNA: TGTGCCAGCAGCTCGCAGACAGGGGGCTTGGGTAATGAAAAACTGTTTTTT. Its translation is CASSSQTGGLGNEKLFF.